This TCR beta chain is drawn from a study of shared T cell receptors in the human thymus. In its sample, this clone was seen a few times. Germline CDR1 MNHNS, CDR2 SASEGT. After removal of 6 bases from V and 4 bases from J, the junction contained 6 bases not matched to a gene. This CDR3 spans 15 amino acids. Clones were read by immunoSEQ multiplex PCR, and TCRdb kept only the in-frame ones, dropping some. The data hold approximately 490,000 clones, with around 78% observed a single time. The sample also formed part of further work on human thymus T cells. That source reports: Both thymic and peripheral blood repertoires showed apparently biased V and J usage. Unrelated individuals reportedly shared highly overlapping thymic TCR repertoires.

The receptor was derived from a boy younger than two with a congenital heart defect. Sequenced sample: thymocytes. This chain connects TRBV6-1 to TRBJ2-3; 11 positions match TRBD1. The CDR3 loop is CASRGRTGGADTQYF. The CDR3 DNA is TGTGCCAGCAGGGGACGGACAGGGGGCGCAGATACGCAGTATTTT.